This T cell receptor beta chain is from a study of cytotoxic CD8 clonotypes in ibrutinib-treated CLL. As for the study in general: Overall, 24 responses were partial and 2 complete; following median 68 months, around 15 patients stayed remitted and roughly twelve progressed. Study results and limitations: Treatment left the uncommon public clonotypes either contracted or stable in frequency.

CDR3 length: 15 residues. V shed 5 bases, J shed 6 bases, and the junction held 12 bases outside the gene matches. Per germline, CDR1 LNHDA and CDR2 SQIVND (reference sequence). As for this clone: Antigen unknown.

Researchers set a sequencing depth target of 1 in 200,000 to 1 in 1 million T cells. The protocol was immunoSEQ multiplex PCR, while the TCRdb copy is restricted to in-frame clones and leaves out a portion. The repertoire has roughly 160,000 clones, 81% of them found once; the top ten carry under 2.5%. The TCR originated in a human donor with chronic lymphocytic leukemia. This sample comprised PBMCs, obtained after 12 months of ibrutinib treatment. The chain couples TRBV19 to TRBJ2-7, with 8 bases matching TRBD1. The CDR3 sequence is CASSARTGYRGEQYF. The CDR3 bases are TGTGCCAGTAGTGCCCGGACAGGGTATAGAGGCGAGCAGTACTTC.